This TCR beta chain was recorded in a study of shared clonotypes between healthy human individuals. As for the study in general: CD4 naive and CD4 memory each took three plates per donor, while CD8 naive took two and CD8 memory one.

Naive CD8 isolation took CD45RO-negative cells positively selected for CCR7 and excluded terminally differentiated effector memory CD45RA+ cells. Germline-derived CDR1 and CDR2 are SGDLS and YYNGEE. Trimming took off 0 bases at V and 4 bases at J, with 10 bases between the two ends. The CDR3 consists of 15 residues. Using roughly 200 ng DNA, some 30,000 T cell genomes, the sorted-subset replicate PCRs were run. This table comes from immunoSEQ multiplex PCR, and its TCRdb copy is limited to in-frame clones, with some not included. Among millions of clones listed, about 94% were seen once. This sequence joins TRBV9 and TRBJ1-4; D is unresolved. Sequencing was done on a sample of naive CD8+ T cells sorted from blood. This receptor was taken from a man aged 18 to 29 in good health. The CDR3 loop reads CASSVGTDLNEKLFF. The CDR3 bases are TGTGCCAGCAGCGTAGGTACAGACCTTAATGAAAAACTGTTTTTT.